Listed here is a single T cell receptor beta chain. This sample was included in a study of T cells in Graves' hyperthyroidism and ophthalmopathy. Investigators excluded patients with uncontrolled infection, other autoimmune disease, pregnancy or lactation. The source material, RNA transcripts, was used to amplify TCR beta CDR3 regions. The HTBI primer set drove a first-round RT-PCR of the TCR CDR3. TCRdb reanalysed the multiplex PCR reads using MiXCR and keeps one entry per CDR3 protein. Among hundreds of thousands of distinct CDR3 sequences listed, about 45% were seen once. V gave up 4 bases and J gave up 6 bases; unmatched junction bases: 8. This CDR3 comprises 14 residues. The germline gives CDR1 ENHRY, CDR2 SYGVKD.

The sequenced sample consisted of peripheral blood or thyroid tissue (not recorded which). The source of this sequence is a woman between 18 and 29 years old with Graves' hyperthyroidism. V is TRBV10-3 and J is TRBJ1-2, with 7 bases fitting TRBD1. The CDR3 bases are TGTGCCATCAGTGGACAGGGTTATTCGCATGGCTACACCTTC. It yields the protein CAISGQGYSHGYTF.